These 25 T cell receptor beta chains were all obtained from the same sample, sequenced in a study of shared clonotypes between healthy human individuals. Assay used: immunoSEQ multiplex PCR; TCRdb lists only in-frame clones, some missing. The profile shows roughly 2.4 million clones, under 97% of them singletons. Input material: naive CD4+ T cells sorted from blood. Subset reported: CD45RA+ positively selected. These receptors were taken from a man aged 18 to 30 in good health.

The chain joins TRBV6-6 to TRBJ2-4; D might be TRBD2 (6 bases). The V and J ends lost 6 bases and 8 bases respectively, with 17 bases between them. Germline CDR1 MNHNY, CDR2 SVGAGI (reference sequence). The CDR3 has 14 residues. Here the CDR3 DNA reads TGTGCCAGCAGCCCCGGGCCTCCGGGAGACATTCAGTACTTC. This gives the protein CASSPGPPGDIQYF.

This chain uses TRBV2 with TRBJ1-3, with 9 nucleotides matching TRBD1. The CDR3 covers 13 residues. CDR1 and CDR2 from the germline V gene are SNHLY and FYNNEI. Trimming removed 8 bases from V and 4 bases from J; junction bases left unmatched: 3. The CDR3: CASRTGEGNTIYF. DNA of the CDR3: TGTGCCAGCCGGACAGGGGAAGGAAACACCATATATTTT.

The chain employs TRBV11-3 and TRBJ2-3, with TRBD1 identical over 9 bases. This CDR3 has 15 amino acids. Germline V lookup: CDR1 SGHNT, CDR2 YENEEA. The trim removed 4 bases at V and 4 bases at J, leaving 6 bases unmatched. The CDR3 loop reads CASSSWTGASDTQYF. The CDR3 nucleotides are TGTGCCAGCAGCTCATGGACAGGGGCATCAGATACGCAGTATTTT.

The chain couples TRBV5-6 to TRBJ2-7; D gene ambiguous. CDR3 length: 12 amino acids. The germline V gene encodes CDR1 SGHDT and CDR2 YYEEEE. V lost 5 bases, J lost 3 bases, and 9 bases lay in between. The DNA of the CDR3 is TGTGCCAGCAGTCTCGACAACTACGAGCAGTACTTC. This codes for CASSLDNYEQYF.

The rearrangement joins TRBV6-5 to TRBJ2-2; the D gene is possibly TRBD1 (6 bases). V was trimmed by 10 bases and J by 1 base, leaving 10 bases between them. The germline CDR1 and CDR2 sequences are MNHEY and SVGAGI. The CDR3 contains 13 residues. CDR3 nucleotides: TGTGCCACCTCCAGGGGGAACACCGGGGAGCTGTTTTTT. It yields the protein CATSRGNTGELFF.

The genes are TRBV10-1 and TRBJ2-5; 10 bases line up with TRBD2. This CDR3 spans 15 amino acids. Germline loops: CDR1 WNHNN, CDR2 SYGVQD (reference sequence). The ends lost 6 bases at V and 6 bases at J; junction bases unmatched: 10. DNA for the CDR3: TGCGCCAGCAGGAAGAGCGGGAGGGCCGGGAAGACCCAGTACTTC. Encoded protein: CASRKSGRAGKTQYF.

The chain employs TRBV9 and TRBJ2-7; maybe TRBD2 (5 bases). Trimming shortened V by 4 bases and J by 3 bases, and 11 bases separated the two germline ends. The CDR3 consists of 13 residues. The V gene's germline CDR1 is SGDLS and CDR2 YYNGEE. Written as DNA, the CDR3 is TGTGCCAGCAGCCTAGGAGGATACTACGAGCAGTACTTC. Protein: CASSLGGYYEQYF.

This clone was detected once. The chain joins TRBV30 to TRBJ1-1; D not resolved. Per germline, CDR1 GTSNPN and CDR2 SVGIG (reference sequence). The length of the CDR3 is 12 residues. Trimming removed 4 bases from V and 7 bases from J, with 13 bases in between. The CDR3 sequence: CAWTQYIHEAFF. The CDR3 coding sequence is TGTGCCTGGACCCAGTACATCCATGAAGCTTTCTTT.

V and J are TRBV9 and TRBJ2-3; D gene uncertain. Germline V gene sequence: CDR1 SGDLS, CDR2 YYNGEE. CDR3 length equals 14 residues. Trimming took off 0 bases at V and 6 bases at J, with 11 bases between the two ends. CDR3 residues: CASSVVSSSDTQYF. CDR3 coding DNA: TGTGCCAGCAGCGTAGTTAGTTCTTCGGATACGCAGTATTTT. Combining the CDR3 with reference TRBV9 and TRBJ2-3 gives the whole variable domain DSGVTQTPKHLITATGQRVTLRCSPRSGDLSVYWYQQSLDQGLQFLIQYYNGEERAKGNILERFSAQQFPDLHSELNLSSLELGDSALYFCASSVVSSSDTQYFGPGTRLTVL.

The J gene is TRBJ1-1, the V gene TRBV27; perhaps TRBD1 as D (5 bases). V lost 5 bases and J 5 bases, leaving 24 bases between the germline ends. CDR1 and CDR2 from the germline V gene are MNHEY and SMNVEV (reference sequence). This CDR3 has 17 residues. The CDR3 nucleotides read TGTGCCAGCAGTCCCCAGAAGTGGGGCAGGAATTGGACTGAAGCTTTCTTT. It codes for CASSPQKWGRNWTEAFF.

With regard to this clone: This same CDR3 is encoded by further DNA sequences in the sample. This chain connects TRBV5-6 to TRBJ1-1; D possibly corresponds to TRBD1 (5 bases). The V gene lost 1 base and the J gene lost 2 bases, with 9 bases spanning the gap. Looked up from germline, CDR1 is SGHDT and CDR2 is YYEEEE. CDR3 length equals 14 residues. The CDR3 loop reads CASSLTGLNTEAFF. The CDR3 DNA reads TGTGCCAGCAGCTTGACAGGTTTAAACACTGAAGCTTTCTTT.

The chain has TRBV7-2 and TRBJ2-2, with 10 nucleotides matching TRBD2. CDR1 is SGHTA and CDR2 is FQGNSA in the germline V gene. CDR3 length: 17 residues. V was clipped by 0 bases and J by 4 bases; unmatched bases: 5. The CDR3: CASSLALAGVVTGELFF. CDR3 nucleotides: TGTGCCAGCAGCTTAGCGCTAGCGGGAGTTGTCACCGGGGAGCTGTTTTTT.

This clone has only one observation. Germline and junction disagree at one end, which may indicate a read error. Other DNA variants within this sample encode the same CDR3. This sequence joins TRBV18 and TRBJ2-3; D gene unclear. The CDR3 loop spans 12 amino acids. CDR1 is KGHSH, CDR2 LQKENI, per germline. For the CDR3, the DNA is TGTGCCAGCTCGCCACAGCGAGATACGCAGTATTTT. Translation: CASSPQRDTQYF.

The chain is built from TRBV4-3 and TRBJ1-3; D is unclear. Per the germline V gene, CDR1 is LGHNA and CDR2 is YSLEER. This CDR3 is 16 amino acids long. V dropped 0 bases and J dropped 0 bases, with 9 bases sitting between them. CDR3 bases: TGCGCCAGCAGCCAAGATCTGGCAGACTCTGGAAACACCATATATTTT. Translated: CASSQDLADSGNTIYF.

CDR3 in DNA: TGTGCCAGCAGTCGAGAAAAACTGTTTTTT. It translates to CASSREKLFF. V is TRBV28 and J is TRBJ1-4; unclear D gene. Trimming stripped 5 bases from V and 8 bases from J, with 3 bases between. Germline V lookup: CDR1 MDHEN, CDR2 SYDVKM. The CDR3 is 10 residues long.

The gene calls are TRBV9 and TRBJ1-3, with 10 bases fitting TRBD1. Germline V gene lookup returns CDR1 SGDLS and CDR2 YYNGEE. The length of the CDR3 is 16 residues. Trimming at V came to 4 bases and at J to 0 bases, leaving 4 bases not matched to a gene. The CDR3 DNA sequence: TGTGCCAGCAGCCTCTGGGACAGGGGCTCTGGAAACACCATATATTTT. Amino acid sequence: CASSLWDRGSGNTIYF. The full variable domain, completed using reference TRBV9 and TRBJ1-3, is DSGVTQTPKHLITATGQRVTLRCSPRSGDLSVYWYQQSLDQGLQFLIQYYNGEERAKGNILERFSAQQFPDLHSELNLSSLELGDSALYFCASSLWDRGSGNTIYFGEGSWLTVV.

J is TRBJ2-5 and V is TRBV5-1; TRBD1 agrees at 10 bases. The CDR3 sequence is 14 residues long. CDR1 SGHRS and CDR2 YFSETQ come from the germline V gene. Unmatched junction bases numbered 5, after V lost 4 bases and J lost 5 bases. The CDR3 DNA sequence: TGCGCCAGCAGCACGACAGGGGGCCGCGAGACCCAGTACTTC. It is translated as CASSTTGGRETQYF.

As for this clone: Other nucleotide sequences from this sample produce the same CDR3. The chain combines TRBV6-6 with TRBJ1-5; TRBD1 might be the D (5 bases). The V end lost 5 bases, the J end lost 4 bases, and 9 bases lay between the germline ends. Germline values: CDR1 MNHNY, CDR2 SVGAGI (reference sequence). CDR3 length: 13 amino acids. CDR3: CASSGTGNQPQHF. The CDR3 bases are TGTGCCAGCAGTGGGACGGGGAATCAGCCCCAGCATTTT.

The chain links TRBV7-9 to TRBJ2-5; D unclear. Germline-derived CDR1 and CDR2 are SEHNR and FQNEAQ (reference sequence). The CDR3 is 14 amino acids. V was trimmed by 1 base and J by 0 bases, leaving 6 bases between them. The CDR3: CASSLDGYQETQYF. The DNA for the CDR3 is TGTGCCAGCAGCTTAGACGGGTACCAAGAGACCCAGTACTTC.

This chain joins TRBV29-1 and TRBJ2-2; 7 nucleotides line up with TRBD1. V gave up 3 bases and J gave up 5 bases; unmatched junction bases: 6. The CDR3 loop spans 14 amino acids. Germline CDR1 SQVTM, CDR2 ANQGSEA. The CDR3 is CSVERGGLTGELFF. CDR3 nucleotides: TGCAGCGTTGAGAGAGGGGGCTTAACCGGGGAGCTGTTTTTT.

Concerning this clone itself: The same CDR3 also results from other DNA sequences found in this sample. The gene calls are TRBV9 and TRBJ2-1, with D possibly being TRBD2 (6 bases). The CDR3 totals 15 residues. CDR1 is SGDLS and CDR2 is YYNGEE in the germline V gene. The germline V and J ends were trimmed by 0 bases and 1 base, with 8 bases remaining between them. The CDR3 loop is CASSVAGGSYNEQFF. The DNA of the CDR3 is TGTGCCAGCAGCGTAGCCGGGGGATCCTACAATGAGCAGTTCTTC.

The J gene is TRBJ1-5, the V gene TRBV2, with a weak D call TRBD1 (5 bases). The CDR3 loop spans 13 amino acids. The V end lost 11 bases, the J end lost 3 bases, and 14 bases lay between the germline ends. Germline V lookup: CDR1 SNHLY, CDR2 FYNNEI. The CDR3 loop is CAGGAQINQPQHF. The CDR3 nucleotides read TGTGCCGGTGGGGCACAGATCAATCAGCCCCAGCATTTT.

The chain has TRBV4-1 and TRBJ2-6; D possibly corresponds to TRBD1 (6 bases). The CDR3 contains 19 residues. Looked up from germline, CDR1 is MGHRA and CDR2 is YSYEKL. V was pared by 4 bases and J by 0 bases, with 19 bases between. Written as DNA, the CDR3 is TGCGCCAGCAGCCTCGGAACAGGGAAAGAATCCTCTGGGGCCAACGTCCTGACTTTC. As protein: CASSLGTGKESSGANVLTF.

This sequence joins TRBV30 and TRBJ2-1, with 8 bases that match TRBD2. Germline CDR1 and CDR2: GTSNPN and SVGIG (reference sequence). The CDR3 is made up of 13 amino acids. With V trimmed by 5 bases and J by 4 bases, 4 bases remained unmatched. The CDR3 sequence: CAWAGGSYNEQFF. The CDR3 nucleotides are TGTGCCTGGGCGGGGGGAAGTTACAATGAGCAGTTCTTC.

This sequence joins TRBV7-9 and TRBJ1-4; D not certain. Per germline, CDR1 SEHNR and CDR2 FQNEAQ (reference sequence). The ends were cut back, 5 bases at V and 0 bases at J, with 10 bases in the middle. The CDR3 contains 15 residues. Here the CDR3 reads CASSPDGTTNEKLFF. DNA of the CDR3: TGTGCCAGCAGCCCCGACGGAACAACTAATGAAAAACTGTTTTTT.